A single sample is the source of the 18 T cell receptor beta chains below, sequenced in a study of tumor-infiltrating lymphocytes in primary liver carcinoma. From about 0.5 ug of total RNA, TCR beta-specific cDNA was reverse-transcribed using a constant-region primer. Generation of the TCR beta libraries relied on three nested multiplex PCR rounds using slightly modified ARM-PCR. Amplification in the first two PCR rounds was performed using TRBV1-TRBV30 forward primers and a C-beta reverse primer for 10 cycles each. TCRdb ran MiXCR on the multiplex PCR reads and lists one entry per CDR3 protein. The sample lists fewer than 200,000 distinct CDR3 sequences; 85% were seen once. From approximately 20-30 mg of unsorted bulk tissue, DNA and RNA were co-extracted together. Sequencing was performed on tumor tissue from primary liver carcinoma. The origin of the receptors is a man between 35 and 55 years old with primary liver carcinoma and hepatitis B virus infection.

This clonotype was recorded once. The junction shows a germline mismatch at one end, possibly a read error. V gene TRBV20-1 combines with J gene TRBJ1-1; D is undetermined. The length of the CDR3 is 10 residues. Germline V gene sequence: CDR1 DFQATT, CDR2 SNEGSKA (reference sequence). The CDR3 DNA reads TGCAGTGAGACCCACACTAAAGCTTTCTTT. As protein: CSETHTKAFF.

This clonotype appeared a single time. Because it lacks the conserved phenylalanine or tryptophan at the end, this CDR3 is likely a read error. The gene calls are TRBV11-3 and TRBJ2-1, with D perhaps TRBD1 (6 bases). This CDR3 is built from 14 residues. V gave up 4 bases and J gave up 5 bases, with 12 bases separating them. Germline V gene data show CDR1 as SGHNT and CDR2 as YENEEA. CDR3 loop: CASSSGVSNNEQFL. CDR3 nucleotides: TGTGCCAGCAGCTCAGGGGTTAGCAACAATGAGCAGTTCTTA.

The rearrangement joins TRBV29-1 to TRBJ2-5, with a possible D match to TRBD1 (6 bases). CDR3 length: 14 residues. CDR1 SQVTM and CDR2 ANQGSEA come from the germline V gene. V was pared by 8 bases and J by 10 bases, with 26 bases between. The CDR3 spells CSFRTAPFQDIQYF. The DNA for the CDR3 is TGCAGCTTTAGGACAGCACCGTTTCAAGATATCCAGTACTTC.

This clonotype was seen only once. A read error may account for a junction end that differs from germline. V gene TRBV10-2 combines with J gene TRBJ1-1, with D hard to call. The CDR3 spans 13 residues. CDR1 and CDR2 (germline): WSHSY, SAAADI. The CDR3 reads CASGEVENIGAFF. Here the CDR3 DNA reads TGCGCCAGCGGTGAAGTAGAAAACATTGGAGCTTTCTTT.

With regard to this clonotype: The CDR3 ends on some other residue instead of the conserved phenylalanine or tryptophan, so this is likely a read error. The V and J genes are TRBV29-1 and TRBJ2-7; D gene ambiguous. This CDR3 spans 13 amino acids. The germline V gene has CDR1 SQVTM and CDR2 ANQGSEA. The V and J ends lost 5 bases and 0 bases respectively, with 11 bases between them. The CDR3 region has the DNA TGCAGCGTTACAATCCCCCTCTCCTACGAGCAGTACTAC. Amino acid sequence: CSVTIPLSYEQYY.

In regard to this clonotype: This CDR3 is missing its conserved last phenylalanine or tryptophan, likely due to a read error. The gene calls are TRBV28 and TRBJ1-1; the D gene is possibly TRBD1 (6 bases). CDR3 size: 15 residues. Germline CDR1 and CDR2: MDHEN and SYDVKM. Trimming took off 2 bases at V and 9 bases at J, with 19 bases between the two ends. The CDR3 sequence is CASSLATTGNSKAFY. The CDR3 DNA follows: TGTGCCAGCAGTTTAGCAACAACAGGGAACAGTAAAGCTTTCTAT.

This clonotype was picked up one time. A junction end diverges from the germline sequence, so it may reflect a read error. The V call is TRBV12-3 or TRBV12-4, the J call TRBJ2-7; 7 bases align to TRBD2. CDR3 length: 14 amino acids. The CDR3 DNA reads TGTACCAGCAGTTTGCAGGGAGGGTCCTATGAGCAGTACTTC. It yields the protein CTSSLQGGSYEQYF.

This clonotype was found once. This could be a read error, since a much larger clone is one nucleotide away. This chain uses TRBV6-5 with TRBJ1-6; unclear D gene. The CDR3 length is 14 residues. Germline V lookup: CDR1 MNHEY, CDR2 SVGAGI. DNA for the CDR3: TGTGCCAGCAGTTATACGGTCTGTAATTCACCCATCCACTTT. Protein: CASSYTVCNSPIHF.

This chain uses TRBV5-1 with TRBJ2-1, with 11 bases fitting TRBD2. With the DNA end fitting TRBJ2-7 better, the J assignment may be wrong. Per the germline V gene, CDR1 is SGHRS and CDR2 is YFSETQ. The CDR3 contains 16 residues. CDR3 coding DNA: TGCGCCAGGAGCGCCCGCCTAGCGGGAGGAATCAATGAGCAGTACTTC. This gives the protein CARSARLAGGINEQYF.

V usage is TRBV11-1 and J usage is TRBJ2-7; D might be TRBD2 (5 bases). Germline V lookup: CDR1 SGHAT, CDR2 FQDESV (reference sequence). V was clipped by 10 bases and J by 0 bases, with 25 bases between them. The length of the CDR3 is 17 residues. CDR3 sequence reads: CANNLWPAGESSYEQYF. The CDR3 DNA reads as TGTGCCAACAACTTATGGCCGGCGGGTGAAAGCTCCTACGAGCAGTACTTC.

Regarding this clonotype: One junction end does not reproduce the germline sequence, and a read error may be involved. V usage is TRBV29-1 and J usage is TRBJ2-7; tentatively, D is TRBD1 (6 bases). This CDR3 has 15 amino acids. Per the germline V gene, CDR1 is SQVTM and CDR2 is ANQGSEA. CDR3: CSVAGPDRNFYEQYF. CDR3 in DNA: TGCAGCGTTGCCGGACCTGACAGGAATTTCTACGAACAGTACTTC.

Note on this clonotype: Germline and junction disagree at one end, which may indicate a read error. The chain employs TRBV10-3 and TRBJ2-7; 10 positions agree with TRBD2. The CDR3 is made up of 15 amino acids. Germline lookup yields CDR1 ENHRY and CDR2 SYGVKD. Written as DNA, the CDR3 is TGTGCCATCACCTATGGGACTAGCGACTCCTACGAGCAGTATTTC. Amino acids: CAITYGTSDSYEQYF.

Concerning this clonotype itself: A much larger clone lies one base from this, so it may be a read error. V usage is TRBV28 and J usage is TRBJ2-1, with 7 bases lining up with TRBD2. This CDR3 has 15 amino acids. The V gene's germline CDR1 is MDHEN and CDR2 SYDVKM. V lost 5 bases and J lost 7; bases outside the gene matches: 11. This CDR3 is CASSPPVTSRNEQFF. CDR3 nucleotides: TGTGCCAGCAGTCCACCCGTGACTAGCAGGAATGAGCAGTTCTTC.

This clonotype appeared a single time. An end of the junction does not agree with germline; a read error may underlie this. V gene TRBV9 combines with J gene TRBJ2-1, with 8 nucleotides matching TRBD1. The CDR3 has 13 amino acids. Germline CDR1 reads SGDLS; CDR2 reads YYNGEE. The CDR3 DNA follows: TGTGCAAGCAGCATGACAGGGGCTAGTGAGCAGTTCTTC. This sequence encodes CASSMTGASEQFF.

Comment on this clonotype: One junction end does not reproduce the germline sequence, and a read error may be involved. V usage is TRBV14 and J usage is TRBJ2-1, with TRBD2 matching 7 bases. CDR1 and CDR2 from the germline V gene are SGHDN and FVKESK. This CDR3 comprises 15 residues. The DNA of the CDR3 is TGTACCAGCAGCCAATCCCTCTCGGGAGGACTACGGCCGTTATTC. Protein product: CTSSQSLSGGLRPLF.

To note about this clonotype: An end of the junction differs from the germline gene, which may be a read error. V is TRBV6-2 or TRBV6-3 and J is TRBJ1-2; D unclear. This CDR3 is built from 13 residues. Looked up from germline, CDR1 is MNHEY and CDR2 is SVGEGT. CDR3 region: CASSAPGSHGYTF. CDR3 in DNA: TGTGCCAGCAGCGCACCTGGGAGCCATGGCTACACATTC.

Comment on this clonotype: One end of the junction is discordant with germline, which a read error may explain. V usage is TRBV29-1 and J usage is TRBJ2-5; tentatively, D is TRBD2 (6 bases). This CDR3 is 13 amino acids long. The germline gives CDR1 SQVTM, CDR2 ANQGSEA. The CDR3 nucleotides are TGTAACGTTGAATCAATAGGGAGGCAGACCCAGTACTTC. Translation gives CNVESIGRQTQYF.

A remark on this clonotype: This is likely a read error, given that the CDR3 carries no conserved phenylalanine or tryptophan at its end. Because the CDR3's place on the DNA is in doubt, the DNA is left out and the CDR3 is given as listed by TCRdb. The V and J genes are TRBV6-6 and TRBJ2-5. Germline CDR1 and CDR2: MNHNY and SVGAGI (reference sequence). The CDR3 region is 12 residues in length, termini included. The CDR3 reads CASSLTVETQYL.